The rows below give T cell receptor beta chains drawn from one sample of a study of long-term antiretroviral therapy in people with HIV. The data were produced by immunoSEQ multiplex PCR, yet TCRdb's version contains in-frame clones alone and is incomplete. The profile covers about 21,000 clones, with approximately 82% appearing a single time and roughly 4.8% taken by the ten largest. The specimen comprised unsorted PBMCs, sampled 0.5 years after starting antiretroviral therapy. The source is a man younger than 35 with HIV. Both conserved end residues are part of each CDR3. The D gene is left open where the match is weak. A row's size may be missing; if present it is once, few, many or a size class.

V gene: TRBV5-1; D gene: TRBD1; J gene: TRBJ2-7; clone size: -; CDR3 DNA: TGCGCCAGCAGCTCGCCCGACAGGGGGCAAACGGGTGAGCAGTACTTC; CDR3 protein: CASSSPDRGQTGEQYF
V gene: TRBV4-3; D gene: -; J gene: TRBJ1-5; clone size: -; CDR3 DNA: TGCGCCAGCAGTCGTGACATCTACAATCAGCCCCAGCATTTT; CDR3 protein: CASSRDIYNQPQHF
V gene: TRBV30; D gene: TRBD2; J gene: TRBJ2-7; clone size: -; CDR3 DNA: TGTGCCTGGAGTCACGGGTACCGGGGGGGGCCCGACGAGCAGTACTTC; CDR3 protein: CAWSHGYRGGPDEQYF
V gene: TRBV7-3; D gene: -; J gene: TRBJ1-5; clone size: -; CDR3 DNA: TGTGCCAGCAGCTTGGAGCCTGGGACGCCCCAGCATTTT; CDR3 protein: CASSLEPGTPQHF
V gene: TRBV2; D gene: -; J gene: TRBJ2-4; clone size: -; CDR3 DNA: TGTGCCAGCAACGAGGGAGTCCAAAACATTCAGTACTTC; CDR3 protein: CASNEGVQNIQYF
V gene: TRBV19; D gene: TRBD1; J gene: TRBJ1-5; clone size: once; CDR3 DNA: TGTGCCAGTAGTGCGTACAGGGGACCCAATCAGCCCCAGCATTTT; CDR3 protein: CASSAYRGPNQPQHF
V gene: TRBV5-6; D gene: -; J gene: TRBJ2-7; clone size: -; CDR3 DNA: TGTGCCAGCAGCTGGAAACCGCACAGGGGGGGACGCGAGCAGTACTTC; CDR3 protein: CASSWKPHRGGREQYF
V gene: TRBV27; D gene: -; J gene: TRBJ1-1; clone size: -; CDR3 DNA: TGTGCCAGCAGTGAGTTGTTGGGCATGAACACTGAAGCTTTCTTT; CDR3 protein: CASSELLGMNTEAFF
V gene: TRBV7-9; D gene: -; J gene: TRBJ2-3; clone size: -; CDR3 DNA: TGTGCCAGCAGCCCTCCATTGTCCGGATCTAGCACAGATACGCAGTATTTT; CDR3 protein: CASSPPLSGSSTDTQYF
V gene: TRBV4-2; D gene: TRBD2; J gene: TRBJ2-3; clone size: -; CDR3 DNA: TGTGCCAGCAGGGAAAGGAAAAGCGGGGGGGCAGATACGCAGTATTTT; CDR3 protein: CASRERKSGGADTQYF
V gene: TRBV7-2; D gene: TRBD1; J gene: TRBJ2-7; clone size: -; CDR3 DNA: TGTGCCAGCAGCTTTGGGGGACAGGGCCGTTACGAGCAGTACTTC; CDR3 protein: CASSFGGQGRYEQYF
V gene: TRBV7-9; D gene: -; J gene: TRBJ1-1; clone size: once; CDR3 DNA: TGTGCCAGCAGCTTGTACTCGACAGGGAACACTGAAGCTTTCTTT; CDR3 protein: CASSLYSTGNTEAFF
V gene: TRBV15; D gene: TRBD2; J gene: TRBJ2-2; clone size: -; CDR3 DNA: TGTGCCACCAGTAGCCTCCTCGGGGGGGCGAACACCGGGGAGCTGTTTTTT; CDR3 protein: CATSSLLGGANTGELFF
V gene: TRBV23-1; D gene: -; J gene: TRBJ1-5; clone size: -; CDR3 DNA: TGCGCCGGGTGGTTTAGCAATCAGCCCCAGCATTTT; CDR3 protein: CAGWFSNQPQHF
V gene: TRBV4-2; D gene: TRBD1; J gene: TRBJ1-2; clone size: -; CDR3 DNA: TGTGCCAGCAGCCAAGTTCTGGACAGGTCCGAAACCCTTAACTATGGCTACACCTTC; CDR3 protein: CASSQVLDRSETLNYGYTF
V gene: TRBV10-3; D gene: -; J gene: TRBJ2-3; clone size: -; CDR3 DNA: TGTGCCATCAGTGGCAGGACTGAACTTTTTAGCACAGATACGCAGTATTTT; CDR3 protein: CAISGRTELFSTDTQYF
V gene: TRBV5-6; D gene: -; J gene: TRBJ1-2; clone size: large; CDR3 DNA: TGTGCCAGCAGCTTTGGGCGTTTCGGGGGGAAAGGTGGCTACACCTTC; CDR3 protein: CASSFGRFGGKGGYTF
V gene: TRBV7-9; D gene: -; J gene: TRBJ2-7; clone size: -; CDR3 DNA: TGTGCCAGCAGCCATAGCTACGAGCAGTACTTC; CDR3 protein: CASSHSYEQYF
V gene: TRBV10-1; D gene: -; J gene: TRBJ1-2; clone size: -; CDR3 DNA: TGCGCCAGCAGGATTTTCAGGGACCCCGGATATGGCTACACCTTC; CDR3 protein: CASRIFRDPGYGYTF
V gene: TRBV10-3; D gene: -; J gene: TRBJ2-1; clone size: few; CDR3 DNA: TGTGCCATCAGTGAGCCGGACGGGACCCCACCGGAGGGTGAGCAGTTCTTC; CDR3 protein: CAISEPDGTPPEGEQFF
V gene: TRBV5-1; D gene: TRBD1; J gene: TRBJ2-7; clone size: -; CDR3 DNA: TGCGCCAGCAGCCCGATACAGGGGCCCTACGAGCAGTACTTC; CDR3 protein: CASSPIQGPYEQYF
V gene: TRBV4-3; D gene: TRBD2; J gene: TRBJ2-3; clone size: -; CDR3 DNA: TGCGCCAGCAGCCAAGATCCTAGCGGGAGTTTTACGCAGTATTTT; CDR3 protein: CASSQDPSGSFTQYF
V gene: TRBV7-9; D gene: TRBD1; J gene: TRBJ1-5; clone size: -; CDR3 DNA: TGTGCCAGCAGCTTCGCCGGGACAGGGATTACTGTCCGGCCCCAGCATTTT; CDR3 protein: CASSFAGTGITVRPQHF
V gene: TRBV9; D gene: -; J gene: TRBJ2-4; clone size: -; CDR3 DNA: TGTGCCAGCAGCGTACGGGGGACAAACGCCATTCAGTACTTC; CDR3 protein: CASSVRGTNAIQYF
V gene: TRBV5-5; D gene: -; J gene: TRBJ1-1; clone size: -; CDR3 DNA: TGTGCCAGCAGACGACAGGACACTGAAGCTTTCTTT; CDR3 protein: CASRRQDTEAFF
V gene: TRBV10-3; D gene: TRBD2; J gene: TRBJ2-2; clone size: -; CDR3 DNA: TGTGCCATCAGTCTTCAGTTAGCGGGGGAAACCGGGGAGCTGTTTTTT; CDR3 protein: CAISLQLAGETGELFF
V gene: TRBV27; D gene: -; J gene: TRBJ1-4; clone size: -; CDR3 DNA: TGTGCCAGCAGTCCCACGGTTCCCTGGACTAATGAAAAACTGTTTTTT; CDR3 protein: CASSPTVPWTNEKLFF
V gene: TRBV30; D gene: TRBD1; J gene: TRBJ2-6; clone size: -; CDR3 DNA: TGTGCCTGGAGTGAAGGGGGCTCAGGGGCCAACGTCCTGACTTTC; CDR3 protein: CAWSEGGSGANVLTF
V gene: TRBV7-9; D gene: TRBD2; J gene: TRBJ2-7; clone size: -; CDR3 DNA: TGTGCCAGCAGCTCTGGACTAGCCATCGACGAGCAGTACTTC; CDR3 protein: CASSSGLAIDEQYF